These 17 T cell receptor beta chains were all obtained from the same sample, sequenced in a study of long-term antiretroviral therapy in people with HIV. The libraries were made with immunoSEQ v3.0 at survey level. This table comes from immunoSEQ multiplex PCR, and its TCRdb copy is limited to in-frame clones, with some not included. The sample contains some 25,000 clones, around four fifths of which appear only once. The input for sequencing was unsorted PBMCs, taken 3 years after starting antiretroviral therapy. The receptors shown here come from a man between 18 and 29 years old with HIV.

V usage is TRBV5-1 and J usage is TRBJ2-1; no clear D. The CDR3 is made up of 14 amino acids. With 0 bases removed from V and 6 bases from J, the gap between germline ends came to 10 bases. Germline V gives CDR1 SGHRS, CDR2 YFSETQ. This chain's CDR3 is CASSLGGEINEQFF. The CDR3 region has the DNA TGCGCCAGCAGCTTGGGAGGCGAAATCAATGAGCAGTTCTTC.

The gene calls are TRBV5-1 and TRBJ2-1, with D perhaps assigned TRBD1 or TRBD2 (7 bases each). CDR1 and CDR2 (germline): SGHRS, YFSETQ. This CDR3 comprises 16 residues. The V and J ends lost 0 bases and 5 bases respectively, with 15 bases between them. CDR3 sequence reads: CASSLGGGGLNNEQFF. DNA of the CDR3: TGCGCCAGCAGCTTGGGGGGAGGGGGCTTAAACAATGAGCAGTTCTTC.

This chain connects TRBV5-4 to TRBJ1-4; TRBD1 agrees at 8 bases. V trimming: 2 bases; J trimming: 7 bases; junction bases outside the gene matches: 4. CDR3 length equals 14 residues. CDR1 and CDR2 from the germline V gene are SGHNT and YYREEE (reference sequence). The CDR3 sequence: CASSLTGGAEKLFF. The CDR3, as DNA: TGTGCCAGCAGCTTAACAGGGGGTGCTGAAAAACTGTTTTTT.

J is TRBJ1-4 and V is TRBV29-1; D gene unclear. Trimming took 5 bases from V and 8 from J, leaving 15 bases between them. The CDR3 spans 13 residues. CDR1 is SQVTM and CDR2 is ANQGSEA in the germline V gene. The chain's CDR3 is CSVLDASKEKLFF. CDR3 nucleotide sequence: TGCAGCGTTTTGGACGCCTCCAAAGAAAAACTGTTTTTT.

CDR3 sequence: CASSATNTGELFF. Written as DNA, the CDR3 is TGTGCCAGCAGTGCTACCAACACCGGGGAGCTGTTTTTT. The V gene is TRBV6-4, the J gene TRBJ2-2; D is ambiguous. Looked up from germline, CDR1 is MRHNA and CDR2 is SNTAGT. The V gene lost 4 bases and the J gene lost 2 bases, with 5 bases spanning the gap. The CDR3 is 13 residues long.

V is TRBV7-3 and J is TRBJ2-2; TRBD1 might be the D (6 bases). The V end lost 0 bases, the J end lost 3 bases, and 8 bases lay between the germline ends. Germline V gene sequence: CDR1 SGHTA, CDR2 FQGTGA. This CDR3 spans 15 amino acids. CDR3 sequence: CASSLTRGDTGELFF. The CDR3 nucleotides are TGTGCCAGCAGCTTAACCAGGGGTGACACCGGGGAGCTGTTTTTT.

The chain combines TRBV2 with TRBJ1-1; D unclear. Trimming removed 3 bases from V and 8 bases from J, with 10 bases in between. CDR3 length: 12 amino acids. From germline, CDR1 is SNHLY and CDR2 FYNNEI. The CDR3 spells CASSEKQREAFF. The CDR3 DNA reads TGTGCCAGCAGTGAGAAACAGAGAGAAGCTTTCTTT.

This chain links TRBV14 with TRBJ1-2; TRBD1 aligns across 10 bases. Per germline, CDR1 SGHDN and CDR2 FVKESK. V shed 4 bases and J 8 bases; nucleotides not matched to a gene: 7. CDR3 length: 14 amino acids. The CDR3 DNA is TGTGCCAGCAGCCCACGACAGGGGGCTTGGGGCTACACCTTC. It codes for CASSPRQGAWGYTF. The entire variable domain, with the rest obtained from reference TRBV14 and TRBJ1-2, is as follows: EAGVTQFPSHSVIEKGQTVTLRCDPISGHDNLYWYRRVMGKEIKFLLHFVKESKQDESGMPNNRFLAERTGGTYSTLKVQPAELEDSGVYFCASSPRQGAWGYTFGSGTRLTVV.

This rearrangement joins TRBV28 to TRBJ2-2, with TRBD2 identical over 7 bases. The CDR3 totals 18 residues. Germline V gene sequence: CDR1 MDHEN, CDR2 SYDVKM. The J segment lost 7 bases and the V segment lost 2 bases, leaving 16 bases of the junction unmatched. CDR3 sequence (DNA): TGTGCCAGCAGTTTACGGAGCGGGGCGACCCCCTCGCACGGGGAGCTGTTTTTT. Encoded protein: CASSLRSGATPSHGELFF.

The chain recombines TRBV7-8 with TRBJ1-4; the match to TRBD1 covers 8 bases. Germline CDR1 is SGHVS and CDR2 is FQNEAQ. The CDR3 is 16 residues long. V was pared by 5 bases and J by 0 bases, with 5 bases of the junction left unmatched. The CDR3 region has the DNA TGTGCCAGCAGCCTTGACAGGGGTACAACTAATGAAAAACTGTTTTTT. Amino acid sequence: CASSLDRGTTNEKLFF. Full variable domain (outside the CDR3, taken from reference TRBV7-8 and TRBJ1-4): GAGVSQSPRYKVAKRGQDVALRCDPISGHVSLFWYQQALGQGPEFLTYFQNEAQLDKSGLPSDRFFAERPEGSVSTLKIQRTQQEDSAVYLCASSLDRGTTNEKLFFGSGTQLSVL.

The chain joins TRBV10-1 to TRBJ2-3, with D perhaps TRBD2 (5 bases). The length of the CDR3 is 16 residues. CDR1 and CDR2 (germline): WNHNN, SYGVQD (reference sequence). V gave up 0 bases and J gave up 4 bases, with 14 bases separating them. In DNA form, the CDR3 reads TGCGCCAGCAGTGAGTCGCGAGGGCCTGTGCCAGATACGCAGTATTTT. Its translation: CASSESRGPVPDTQYF.

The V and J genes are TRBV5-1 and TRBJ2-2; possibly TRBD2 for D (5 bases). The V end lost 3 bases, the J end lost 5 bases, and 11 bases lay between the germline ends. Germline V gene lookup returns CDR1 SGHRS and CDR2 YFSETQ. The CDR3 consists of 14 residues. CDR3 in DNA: TGCGCCAGCAGCTCCTTCGAGGGTACCGGGGAGCTGTTTTTT. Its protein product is CASSSFEGTGELFF.

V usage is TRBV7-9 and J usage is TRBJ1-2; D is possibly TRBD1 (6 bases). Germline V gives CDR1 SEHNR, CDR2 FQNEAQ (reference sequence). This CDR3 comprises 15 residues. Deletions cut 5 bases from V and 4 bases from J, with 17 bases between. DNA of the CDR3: TGTGCCAGCAGCGACGGACAGAGCGACGTCTATGGCTACACCTTC. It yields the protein CASSDGQSDVYGYTF.

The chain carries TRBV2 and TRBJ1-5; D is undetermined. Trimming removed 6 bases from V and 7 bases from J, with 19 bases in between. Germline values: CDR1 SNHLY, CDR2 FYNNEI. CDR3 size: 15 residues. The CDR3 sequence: CASSKDPRAGQPQHF. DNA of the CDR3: TGTGCCAGCAGCAAGGATCCCCGGGCGGGCCAGCCCCAGCATTTT.

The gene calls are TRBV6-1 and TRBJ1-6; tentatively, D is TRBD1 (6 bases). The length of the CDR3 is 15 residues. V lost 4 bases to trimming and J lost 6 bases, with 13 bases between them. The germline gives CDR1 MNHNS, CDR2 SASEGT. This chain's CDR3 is CASSVQTGFNSPLHF. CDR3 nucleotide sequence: TGTGCCAGCAGTGTGCAAACAGGGTTTAATTCACCCCTCCACTTT.

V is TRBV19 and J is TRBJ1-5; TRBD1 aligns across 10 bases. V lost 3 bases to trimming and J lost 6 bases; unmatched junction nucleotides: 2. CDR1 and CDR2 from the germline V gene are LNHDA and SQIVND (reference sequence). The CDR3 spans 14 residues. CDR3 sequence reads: CASSIDRGPQPQHF. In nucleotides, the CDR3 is TGTGCCAGTAGTATCGACAGGGGGCCTCAGCCCCAGCATTTT.

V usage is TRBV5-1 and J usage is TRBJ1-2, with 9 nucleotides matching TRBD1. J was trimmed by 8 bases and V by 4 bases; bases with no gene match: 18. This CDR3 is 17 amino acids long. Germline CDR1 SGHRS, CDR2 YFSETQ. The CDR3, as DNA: TGCGCCAGCAGCAGTACCGGGACAGGGCCCCCAGGGTTGGGCTACACCTTC. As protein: CASSSTGTGPPGLGYTF.